The present T cell receptor beta chain was sequenced within a study of blood T cell repertoires in COVID-19. Study summary: COVID-19 samples from acute and convalescent phases originated in the United States, Italy and Spain.

The CDR3 runs 18 residues. Germline lookup yields CDR1 SEHNR and CDR2 FQNEAQ (reference sequence). V lost 0 bases to trimming and J lost 4 bases; unmatched junction nucleotides: 8. What the recovered Cohort 3 donors had was two negative PCRs, clearance, or symptom resolution. This table comes from immunoSEQ multiplex PCR, and its TCRdb copy is limited to in-frame clones, with some not included. The sample shows about 270,000 clones, approximately 90% of them seen only once. This TCR came from a man between 18 and 29 years old who had recovered from COVID-19. This sequence joins TRBV7-9 and TRBJ1-4; 10 bases are a match to TRBD1. The sample comprised PBMCs or T cells enriched from blood (not recorded which). The CDR3 is CASSLAGTGEGHNEKLFF. DNA of the CDR3: TGTGCCAGCAGCTTAGCCGGGACAGGGGAGGGTCATAATGAAAAACTGTTTTTT.